Presented here are 27 T cell receptor beta chains from one specimen sequenced in a study of CD8+ T cells in alopecia areata. RNA extraction was followed by reverse transcription into cDNA, which acted as the sequencing template. The method was immunoSEQ multiplex PCR; TCRdb's version includes in-frame clones alone and lacks a portion of them. The sample shows 150,000 or so clones, around 49% of them seen only once. This specimen was CD8+ T cells sorted from blood, taken at week 0. The receptors derive from a human donor with alopecia areata.

Only a few counts were recorded for this clone. The chain employs TRBV19 and TRBJ2-1; D not certain. Germline CDR1 and CDR2: LNHDA and SQIVND (reference sequence). There are 11 residues in the CDR3. V lost 5 bases, J lost 7 bases, and 6 bases lay in between. CDR3 coding DNA: TGTGCCAGTAGTTACGAAAATGAGCAGTTCTTC. This encodes CASSYENEQFF. The variable domain in full, completed from reference TRBV19 and TRBJ2-1, reads DGGITQSPKYLFRKEGQNVTLSCEQNLNHDAMYWYRQDPGQGLRLIYYSQIVNDFQKGDIAEGYSVSREKKESFPLTVTSAQKNPTAFYLCASSYENEQFFGPGTRLTVL.

The CDR3: CASSPGQGAGEPQHF. In nucleotides, the CDR3 is TGTGCCAGCAGTCCCGGACAGGGTGCGGGGGAGCCCCAGCATTTT. This rearrangement joins TRBV27 to TRBJ1-5; 8 positions agree with TRBD1. Germline V lookup: CDR1 MNHEY, CDR2 SMNVEV (reference sequence). CDR3 length: 15 amino acids. The junction had 11 bases not matched to a gene; V was cut back by 5 bases and J by 8 bases.

The V and J genes are TRBV27 and TRBJ1-1; D not certain. V shed 4 bases and J shed 6 bases, with 18 bases lying between them. CDR1 is MNHEY, CDR2 SMNVEV, per germline (reference sequence). The CDR3 runs to 15 residues. The CDR3 spells CASSSRQETTSEAFF. In nucleotides, the CDR3 is TGTGCCAGCAGTTCAAGGCAGGAGACTACTTCTGAAGCTTTCTTT.

This clone was counted between two and nine times. This chain links TRBV29-1 with TRBJ1-1, with 7 positions matching TRBD1. The CDR3 sequence is 14 residues long. V lost 2 bases and J lost 4; bases outside the gene matches: 7. Germline lookup yields CDR1 SQVTM and CDR2 ANQGSEA. The CDR3 region is CSVEHPQGGTEAFF. DNA of the CDR3: TGCAGCGTTGAACATCCGCAGGGGGGCACTGAAGCTTTCTTT.

The rearrangement uses TRBV27 and TRBJ2-7, with 7 bases fitting TRBD2. V dropped 2 bases and J dropped 1; count of bases not matched to a gene: 5. Germline CDR1 and CDR2: MNHEY and SMNVEV (reference sequence). The CDR3 spans 15 residues. The CDR3 sequence is CASSLSGVRSYEQYF. The DNA for the CDR3 is TGTGCCAGCAGTTTAAGCGGGGTGAGGTCCTACGAGCAGTACTTC.

This clone has only a few counts. V gene TRBV9 combines with J gene TRBJ2-7, with 12 nucleotides matching TRBD1. Germline V CDR1 and CDR2: SGDLS, YYNGEE. The V gene end was trimmed by 3 bases and the J gene end by 6 bases; junction bases not matched to a gene: 10. The CDR3 has 16 amino acids. Written as DNA, the CDR3 is TGTGCCAGCAGCGCTCCCGGGACAGGGGGCCCTCGCGAGCAGTACTTC. Translated: CASSAPGTGGPREQYF.

The chain employs TRBV7-9 and TRBJ2-5, with 7 bases lining up with TRBD2. Germline V gives CDR1 SEHNR, CDR2 FQNEAQ (reference sequence). Losses at the gene ends were 6 bases for V and 5 bases for J; bases not matched to a gene: 6. CDR3 size: 13 residues. CDR3 sequence reads: CASRATSSETQYF. The CDR3 DNA is TGTGCCAGCAGGGCGACTAGCTCTGAGACCCAGTACTTC.

The rearrangement joins TRBV13 to TRBJ2-1, with a weak D call TRBD1 (6 bases). This CDR3 contains 13 residues. Germline CDR1 PRHDT, CDR2 FYEKMQ (reference sequence). V lost 5 bases, J lost 3 bases, and 8 bases lay in between. This chain's CDR3 is CASSTTGYNEQFF. The CDR3, as DNA: TGTGCCAGCAGCACGACAGGCTACAATGAGCAGTTCTTC.

This clone was detected a few times. V gene TRBV5-1 combines with J gene TRBJ2-7; D uncertain. The CDR3 loop spans 13 amino acids. The V gene lost 0 bases and the J gene lost 4 bases, with 8 bases spanning the gap. Germline V gene lookup returns CDR1 SGHRS and CDR2 YFSETQ. The CDR3 protein is CASSLDSEYEQYF. The CDR3 nucleotides read TGCGCCAGCAGCTTGGATTCGGAATACGAGCAGTACTTC.

J is TRBJ2-7 and V is TRBV29-1; D gene uncertain. This CDR3 region has 13 residues. Trimming shortened V by 7 bases and J by 3 bases, and 16 bases separated the two germline ends. Germline CDR1 SQVTM, CDR2 ANQGSEA. The CDR3 spells CSATEGPSYEQYF. As DNA, the CDR3 is TGCAGCGCTACAGAAGGCCCTAGCTACGAGCAGTACTTC.

This clone was recorded only once. This chain joins TRBV5-6 and TRBJ2-5; 7 bases align to TRBD1. Germline trimming cut 3 bases from V and 3 bases from J; bases unmatched to any gene: 5. The germline V gene encodes CDR1 SGHDT and CDR2 YYEEEE. CDR3 size: 14 residues. The CDR3 bases are TGTGCCAGCAGCTGGGGACAGATGGAAGAGACCCAGTACTTC. It is translated as CASSWGQMEETQYF.

This clone was seen just once. V and J are TRBV30 and TRBJ2-7, with D tentatively TRBD2 (6 bases). The CDR3 is made up of 13 amino acids. Germline CDR1 reads GTSNPN; CDR2 reads SVGIG (reference sequence). V dropped 1 base and J dropped 5 bases, with 12 bases sitting between them. CDR3 amino acids: CAWSGGVADEQYF. The CDR3 DNA reads as TGTGCCTGGAGTGGCGGGGTGGCGGACGAGCAGTACTTC.

A few counts support this clone. The chain recombines TRBV7-9 with TRBJ2-1; the match to TRBD2 covers 12 bases. Germline V gives CDR1 SEHNR, CDR2 FQNEAQ (reference sequence). V shed 5 bases and J 8 bases; nucleotides not matched to a gene: 4. The CDR3 has 14 residues. The CDR3 nucleotides are TGTGCCAGCAGCGAGCTAGCGGGAGGGGATGAGCAGTTCTTC. Translating it yields CASSELAGGDEQFF. Looking up the rest from reference TRBV7-9 and TRBJ2-1 gives the full variable domain: DTGVSQNPRHKITKRGQNVTFRCDPISEHNRLYWYRQTLGQGPEFLTYFQNEAQLEKSRLLSDRFSAERPKGSFSTLEIQRTEQGDSAMYLCASSELAGGDEQFFGPGTRLTVL.

This clone was picked up a small number of times. The rearrangement joins TRBV25-1 to TRBJ1-1; unclear D gene. The length of the CDR3 is 11 residues. Germline assignment: CDR1 MGHDK and CDR2 SYGVNS. Trimming took off 7 bases at V and 4 bases at J, with 7 bases between the two ends. The CDR3 loop is CASMMGTEAFF. CDR3 nucleotide sequence: TGTGCCAGCATGATGGGCACTGAAGCTTTCTTT.

The chain carries TRBV29-1 and TRBJ2-7; 8 nucleotides agree with TRBD1. V dropped 0 bases and J dropped 9; count of bases not matched to a gene: 13. The germline V gene has CDR1 SQVTM and CDR2 ANQGSEA. This CDR3 has 15 residues. The chain's CDR3 is CSVEDLETGEWRQYF. The CDR3 coding sequence is TGCAGCGTTGAAGATCTTGAGACAGGGGAATGGAGGCAGTACTTC.

This clone was counted between two and nine times. CDR3 amino acids: CASSPRGDLSYEQYF. CDR3 DNA: TGTGCCAGCAGCCCCCGGGGGGATCTAAGCTACGAGCAGTACTTC. V and J are TRBV5-4 and TRBJ2-7, with 7 bases aligning to TRBD2. The CDR3 loop spans 15 amino acids. V dropped 4 bases and J dropped 3; count of bases not matched to a gene: 10. The germline CDR1 and CDR2 sequences are SGHNT and YYREEE (reference sequence).

This clone occurred a few times. CDR3 in amino acids: CASSIPRYSNQPQHF. CDR3 DNA: TGTGCCAGTAGTATTCCGAGGTATAGCAATCAGCCCCAGCATTTT. V and J are TRBV19 and TRBJ1-5, with D uncertain. The CDR3 totals 15 residues. Trimming pared 3 bases from V and 0 bases from J, leaving 9 bases between. Germline assignment: CDR1 LNHDA and CDR2 SQIVND (reference sequence). Combining the CDR3 with reference TRBV19 and TRBJ1-5 gives the whole variable domain DGGITQSPKYLFRKEGQNVTLSCEQNLNHDAMYWYRQDPGQGLRLIYYSQIVNDFQKGDIAEGYSVSREKKESFPLTVTSAQKNPTAFYLCASSIPRYSNQPQHFGDGTRLSIL.

The chain recombines TRBV30 with TRBJ1-1; a possible D gene is TRBD1 (5 bases). Trimming pared 0 bases from V and 7 bases from J, leaving 9 bases between. The CDR3 sequence is 12 residues long. From germline, CDR1 is GTSNPN and CDR2 SVGIG (reference sequence). CDR3 nucleotide sequence: TGTGCCTGGAGTGTACGGGGGGATGAAGCTTTCTTT. This translates into CAWSVRGDEAFF.

The chain has TRBV4-1 and TRBJ2-3; D gene unclear. Trimming cost V 0 bases and J 0 bases, with 13 bases left between them. Germline CDR1 MGHRA, CDR2 YSYEKL. The CDR3 length is 17 residues. DNA for the CDR3: TGCGCCAGCAGCCAAGAGGATCACACCCCTAGCACAGATACGCAGTATTTT. This translates into CASSQEDHTPSTDTQYF.

The rearrangement joins TRBV7-9 to TRBJ1-5; TRBD1 aligns across 9 bases. Germline V gives CDR1 SEHNR, CDR2 FQNEAQ (reference sequence). With V trimmed by 3 bases and J by 8 bases, 5 bases remained unmatched. The CDR3 has 14 amino acids. The CDR3 is CASSFRDRDEPQHF. The CDR3 DNA reads TGTGCCAGCAGCTTCCGGGACAGGGATGAGCCCCAGCATTTT.

The chain couples TRBV15 to TRBJ2-3, with D perhaps matching TRBD2 (6 bases). Trimming removed 8 bases at V and 2 bases at J, with 17 bases between. Germline assignment: CDR1 LNHNV and CDR2 YYDKDF (reference sequence). This CDR3 is 15 amino acids long. CDR3 amino acids: CATGTGVAPTDTQYF. CDR3 nucleotides: TGTGCCACCGGAACGGGGGTGGCCCCCACAGATACGCAGTATTTT.

This clone has a handful of counts. This chain links TRBV13 with TRBJ2-3; D ambiguous. Germline V gene sequence: CDR1 PRHDT, CDR2 FYEKMQ (reference sequence). Trimming pared 4 bases from V and 2 bases from J, leaving 19 bases between. The length of the CDR3 is 17 residues. The CDR3 is CASSSSSSPSITDTQYF. CDR3 DNA: TGTGCCAGCAGCTCCTCTAGTTCGCCGTCGATCACAGATACGCAGTATTTT.

The V call is TRBV5-1, the J call TRBJ1-6; TRBD1 is a possible D gene (5 bases). The V end was cut by 0 bases, the J end by 9 bases, with 16 bases between. The germline CDR1 and CDR2 sequences are SGHRS and YFSETQ. This CDR3 region has 16 residues. The CDR3 coding sequence is TGCGCCAGCAGCTTGGAAAGGGGCAAATTCGTTTCACCCCTCCACTTT. Its protein is CASSLERGKFVSPLHF.

The V and J genes are TRBV25-1 and TRBJ2-1; D gene ambiguous. CDR1 and CDR2 from the germline V gene are MGHDK and SYGVNS. This CDR3 has 13 residues. The V end lost 2 bases, the J end lost 14 bases, and 16 bases lay between the germline ends. This chain's CDR3 is CASSEKAGRCEFF. CDR3 in DNA: TGTGCCAGCAGTGAAAAGGCTGGACGCTGTGAGTTCTTC.

This chain joins TRBV30 and TRBJ2-4; either TRBD1 or TRBD2 may fit D (6 bases each). The germline CDR1 and CDR2 sequences are GTSNPN and SVGIG (reference sequence). The ends were cut back, 4 bases at V and 7 bases at J, with 17 bases in the middle. The length of the CDR3 is 14 residues. In nucleotides, the CDR3 is TGTGCCTGGACCCTCCCGGGGGCATATAACATTCAGTACTTC. This translates into CAWTLPGAYNIQYF.

V usage is TRBV29-1 and J usage is TRBJ1-2; D gene unclear. CDR3 length equals 16 residues. The V end lost 0 bases, the J end lost 0 bases, and 14 bases lay between the germline ends. Germline V lookup: CDR1 SQVTM, CDR2 ANQGSEA. The CDR3 protein is CSVEDQAGRANYGYTF. The CDR3 coding sequence is TGCAGCGTTGAAGATCAGGCAGGCAGAGCTAACTATGGCTACACCTTC.

Concerning this clone: One end of the junction does not line up with germline, which may come from a read error. At the DNA level, this CDR3 is encoded by other sequences in the same sample as well. V usage is TRBV4-1 and J usage is TRBJ1-2; D call uncertain. There are 13 residues in the CDR3. Germline CDR1 and CDR2: MGHRA and YSYEKL. CDR3 loop: CASSQGSRDGYTF. In nucleotides, the CDR3 is TGTGCCAGCAGCCAAGGAAGTCGGGATGGCTACACCTTC.